The next 3 T cell receptor beta chains were all read from a single sample in a study of blood T cell repertoires in COVID-19. Libraries were prepared by immunoSEQ multiplex PCR; TCRdb keeps only in-frame clonotypes and omits some of them. In the table there are around 66,000 clones, roughly 77% of which are singletons. Input material: peripheral blood. The receptor source for this set is a human donor in a cohort sampled during active COVID-19.

In this sample, this clone turned up once. V and J are TRBV19 and TRBJ1-4, with D perhaps TRBD1 (5 bases). V lost 7 bases, J lost 0 bases, and 12 bases lay in between. Germline V gene lookup returns CDR1 LNHDA and CDR2 SQIVND (reference sequence). The length of the CDR3 is 15 residues. DNA of the CDR3: TGTGCCAGTAACGGCGGGGGAGCAACTAATGAAAAACTGTTTTTT. This translates into CASNGGGATNEKLFF.

J is TRBJ1-3 and V is TRBV7-2, with TRBD1 matching 9 bases. V trimming: 5 bases; J trimming: 0 bases; junction bases outside the gene matches: 8. The CDR3 covers 17 residues. Germline V gene data show CDR1 as SGHTA and CDR2 as FQGNSA. This chain's CDR3 is CASSTRQGVDSGNTIYF. DNA of the CDR3: TGTGCCAGCAGCACCCGACAGGGGGTCGACTCTGGAAACACCATATATTTT.

This clone came up a few times. The chain carries TRBV19 and TRBJ2-2; 8 nucleotides line up with TRBD1. The CDR3 is made up of 15 amino acids. CDR1 and CDR2 (germline): LNHDA, SQIVND (reference sequence). V lost 7 bases to trimming and J lost 0 bases; unmatched junction nucleotides: 4. This CDR3 is CASIRTGTNTGELFF. The CDR3 DNA reads TGTGCCAGTATCAGGACAGGGACGAACACCGGGGAGCTGTTTTTT.